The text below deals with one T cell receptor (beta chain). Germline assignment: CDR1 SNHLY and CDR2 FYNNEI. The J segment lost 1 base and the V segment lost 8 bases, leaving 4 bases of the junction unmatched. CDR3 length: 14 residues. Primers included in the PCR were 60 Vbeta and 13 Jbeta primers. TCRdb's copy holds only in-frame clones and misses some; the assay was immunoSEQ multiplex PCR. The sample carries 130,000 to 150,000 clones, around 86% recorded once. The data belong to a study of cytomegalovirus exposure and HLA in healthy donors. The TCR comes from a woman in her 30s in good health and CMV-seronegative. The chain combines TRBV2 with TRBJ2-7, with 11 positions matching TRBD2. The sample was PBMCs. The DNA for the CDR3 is TGTGCCAGCGGTCTAGCGGGAGGATCCTACGAGCAGTACTTC. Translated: CASGLAGGSYEQYF.